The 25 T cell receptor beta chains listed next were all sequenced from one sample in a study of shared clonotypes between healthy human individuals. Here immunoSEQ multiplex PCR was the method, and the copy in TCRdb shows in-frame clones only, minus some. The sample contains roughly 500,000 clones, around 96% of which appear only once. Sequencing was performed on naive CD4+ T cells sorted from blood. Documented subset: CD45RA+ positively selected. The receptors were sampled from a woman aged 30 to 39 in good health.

CDR3 DNA: TGTGCCAGCAGCTTCCGTACAGGGACCGGGGAGCTGTTTTTT. Residues: CASSFRTGTGELFF. The chain couples TRBV5-4 to TRBJ2-2, with a tentative D call TRBD1 (6 bases). Germline CDR1 SGHNT, CDR2 YYREEE (reference sequence). There are 14 residues in the CDR3. V lost 2 bases, J lost 5 bases, and 10 bases lay in between. Combining the CDR3 with reference TRBV5-4 and TRBJ2-2 gives the whole variable domain ETGVTQSPTHLIKTRGQQVTLRCSSQSGHNTVSWYQQALGQGPQFIFQYYREEENGRGNFPPRFSGLQFPNYSSELNVNALELDDSALYLCASSFRTGTGELFFGEGSRLTVL.

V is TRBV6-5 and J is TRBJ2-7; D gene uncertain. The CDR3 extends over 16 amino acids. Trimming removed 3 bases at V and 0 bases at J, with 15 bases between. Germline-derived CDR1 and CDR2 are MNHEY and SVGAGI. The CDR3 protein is CASSYTGDLLSYEQYF. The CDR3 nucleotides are TGTGCCAGCAGTTATACTGGCGACCTTCTCTCCTACGAGCAGTACTTC.

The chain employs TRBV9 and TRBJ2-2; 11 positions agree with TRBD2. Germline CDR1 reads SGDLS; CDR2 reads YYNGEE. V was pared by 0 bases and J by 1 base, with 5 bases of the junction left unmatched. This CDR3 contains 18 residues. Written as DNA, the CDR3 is TGTGCCAGCAGCGTAGTTAGCCTAGCGGGAGGGAACACCGGGGAGCTGTTTTTT. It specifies CASSVVSLAGGNTGELFF.

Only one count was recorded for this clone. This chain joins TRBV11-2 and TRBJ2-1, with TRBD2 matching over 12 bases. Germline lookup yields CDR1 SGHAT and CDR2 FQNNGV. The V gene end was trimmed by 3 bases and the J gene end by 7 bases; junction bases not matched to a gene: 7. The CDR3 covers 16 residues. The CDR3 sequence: CASSFPTSGSGNEQFF. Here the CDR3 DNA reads TGTGCCAGCAGCTTTCCGACTAGCGGGAGTGGTAATGAGCAGTTCTTC.

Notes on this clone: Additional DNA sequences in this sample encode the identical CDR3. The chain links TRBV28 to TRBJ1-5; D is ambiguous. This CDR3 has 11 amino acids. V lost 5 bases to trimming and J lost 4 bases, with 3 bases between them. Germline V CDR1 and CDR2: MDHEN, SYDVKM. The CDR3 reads CASSGNQPQHF. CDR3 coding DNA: TGTGCCAGCAGTGGTAATCAGCCCCAGCATTTT.

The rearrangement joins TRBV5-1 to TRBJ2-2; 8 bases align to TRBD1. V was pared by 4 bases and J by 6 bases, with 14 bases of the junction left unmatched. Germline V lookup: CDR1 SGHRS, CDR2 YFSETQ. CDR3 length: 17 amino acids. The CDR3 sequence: CASSQTLGAGGAGELFF. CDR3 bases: TGCGCCAGCAGCCAGACATTGGGGGCAGGGGGCGCCGGGGAGCTGTTTTTT. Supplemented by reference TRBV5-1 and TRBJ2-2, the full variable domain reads KAGVTQTPRYLIKTRGQQVTLSCSPISGHRSVSWYQQTPGQGLQFLFEYFSETQRNKGNFPGRFSGRQFSNSRSEMNVSTLELGDSALYLCASSQTLGAGGAGELFFGEGSRLTVL.

CDR3 residues: CASSLGSSNYGYTF. For the CDR3, the DNA is TGTGCCAGCAGCCTAGGGAGTTCTAACTATGGCTACACCTTC. The chain joins TRBV6-1 to TRBJ1-2; no reliable D call. This CDR3 spans 14 amino acids. V was clipped by 6 bases and J by 0 bases, with 11 bases between them. Germline CDR1 reads MNHNS; CDR2 reads SASEGT.

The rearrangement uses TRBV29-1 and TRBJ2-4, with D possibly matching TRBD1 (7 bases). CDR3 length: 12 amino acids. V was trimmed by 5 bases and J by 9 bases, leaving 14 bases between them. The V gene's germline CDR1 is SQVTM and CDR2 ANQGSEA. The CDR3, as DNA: TGCAGCGTTCTGGAGGGGGCGGCCATTCAGTACTTC. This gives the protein CSVLEGAAIQYF.

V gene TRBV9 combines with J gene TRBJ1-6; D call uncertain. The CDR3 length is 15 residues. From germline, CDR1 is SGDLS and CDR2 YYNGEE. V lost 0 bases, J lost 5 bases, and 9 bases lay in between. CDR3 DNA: TGTGCCAGCAGCGTAGGAGGGCGCGATAATTCACCCCTCCACTTT. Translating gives CASSVGGRDNSPLHF.

This CDR3 is CSVAGTGVPYNEQFF. In nucleotides, the CDR3 is TGCAGCGTAGCCGGGACAGGGGTCCCCTACAATGAGCAGTTCTTC. The chain recombines TRBV29-1 with TRBJ2-1, with 10 bases matching TRBD1. V dropped 6 bases and J dropped 2; count of bases not matched to a gene: 7. Germline V gene sequence: CDR1 SQVTM, CDR2 ANQGSEA. The length of the CDR3 is 15 residues.

The CDR3 coding sequence is TGTGCCAGCAGTTACGTGGGACTAGCGACCTACGAGCAGTACTTC. Amino acids: CASSYVGLATYEQYF. The rearrangement joins TRBV6-5 to TRBJ2-7, with 10 bases aligning to TRBD2. J was trimmed by 2 bases and V by 2 bases; bases with no gene match: 3. This CDR3 spans 15 amino acids. Germline CDR1 MNHEY, CDR2 SVGAGI.

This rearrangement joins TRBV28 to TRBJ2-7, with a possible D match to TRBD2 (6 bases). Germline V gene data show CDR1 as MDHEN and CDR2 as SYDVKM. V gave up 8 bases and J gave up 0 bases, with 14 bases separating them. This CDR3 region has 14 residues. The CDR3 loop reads CASAGGEGSYEQYF. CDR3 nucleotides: TGTGCCAGCGCCGGCGGGGAAGGCTCCTACGAGCAGTACTTC.

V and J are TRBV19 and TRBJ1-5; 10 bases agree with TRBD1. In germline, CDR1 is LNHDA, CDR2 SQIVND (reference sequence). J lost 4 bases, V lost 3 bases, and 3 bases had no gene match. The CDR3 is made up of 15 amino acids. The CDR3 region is CASSMDRGGNQPQHF. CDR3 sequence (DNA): TGTGCCAGTAGTATGGACAGGGGGGGAAATCAGCCCCAGCATTTT.

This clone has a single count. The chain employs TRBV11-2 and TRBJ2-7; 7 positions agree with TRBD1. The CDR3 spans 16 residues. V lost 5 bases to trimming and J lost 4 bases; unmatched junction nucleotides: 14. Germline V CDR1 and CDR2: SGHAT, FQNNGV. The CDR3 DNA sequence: TGTGCCAGCAGCCTACAAGCACGACAGGGTAGTTACGAGCAGTACTTC. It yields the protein CASSLQARQGSYEQYF.

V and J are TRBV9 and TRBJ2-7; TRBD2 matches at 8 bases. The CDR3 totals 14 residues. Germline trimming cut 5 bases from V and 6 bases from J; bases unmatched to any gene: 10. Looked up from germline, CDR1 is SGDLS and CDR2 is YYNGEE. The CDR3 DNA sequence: TGTGCCAGCAGTGCAGCGGGAGTCTCGTTCGAGCAGTACTTC. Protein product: CASSAAGVSFEQYF.

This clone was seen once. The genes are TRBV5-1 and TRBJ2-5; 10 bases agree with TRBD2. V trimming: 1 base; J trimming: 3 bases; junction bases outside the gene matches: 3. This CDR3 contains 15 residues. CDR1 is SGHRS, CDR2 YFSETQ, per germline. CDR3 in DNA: TGCGCCAGCAGCTTGCGGCTAGCGGGAGAAGAGACCCAGTACTTC. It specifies CASSLRLAGEETQYF.

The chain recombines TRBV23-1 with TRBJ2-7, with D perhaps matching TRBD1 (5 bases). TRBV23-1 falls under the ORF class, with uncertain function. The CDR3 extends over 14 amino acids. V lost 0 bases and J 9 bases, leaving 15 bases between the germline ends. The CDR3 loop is CASSQSAPGSVQYF. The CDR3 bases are TGCGCCAGCAGTCAATCGGCCCCAGGGTCGGTGCAGTACTTC.

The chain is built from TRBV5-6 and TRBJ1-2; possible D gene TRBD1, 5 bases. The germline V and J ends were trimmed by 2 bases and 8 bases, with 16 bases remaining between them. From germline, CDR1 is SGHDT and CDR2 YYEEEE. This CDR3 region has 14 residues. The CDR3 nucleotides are TGTGCCAGCAGCTTCTATCTACAGGCTTTGGGCTACACCTTC. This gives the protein CASSFYLQALGYTF. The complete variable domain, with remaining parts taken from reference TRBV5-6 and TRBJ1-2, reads DAGVTQSPTHLIKTRGQQVTLRCSPKSGHDTVSWYQQALGQGPQFIFQYYEEEERQRGNFPDRFSGHQFPNYSSELNVNALLLGDSALYLCASSFYLQALGYTFGSGTRLTVV.

The chain's CDR3 is CASSLQGLAGGEQYF. CDR3 coding DNA: TGTGCCAGCAGTTTACAGGGACTAGCGGGAGGCGAGCAGTACTTC. The rearrangement links TRBV28 to TRBJ2-7, with TRBD2 matching over 15 bases. Per germline, CDR1 MDHEN and CDR2 SYDVKM. J lost 6 bases, V lost 2 bases, and 2 bases had no gene match. The length of the CDR3 is 15 residues. Full variable domain (rest looked up from reference TRBV28 and TRBJ2-7): DVKVTQSSRYLVKRTGEKVFLECVQDMDHENMFWYRQDPGLGLRLIYFSYDVKMKEKGDIPEGYSVSREKKERFSLILESASTNQTSMYLCASSLQGLAGGEQYFGPGTRLTVT.

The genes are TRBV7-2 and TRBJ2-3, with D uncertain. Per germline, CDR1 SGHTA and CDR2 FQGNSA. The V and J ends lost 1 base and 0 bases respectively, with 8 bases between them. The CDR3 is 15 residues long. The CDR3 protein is CASSLGEASTDTQYF. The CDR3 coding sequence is TGTGCCAGCAGCTTAGGCGAAGCAAGCACAGATACGCAGTATTTT.

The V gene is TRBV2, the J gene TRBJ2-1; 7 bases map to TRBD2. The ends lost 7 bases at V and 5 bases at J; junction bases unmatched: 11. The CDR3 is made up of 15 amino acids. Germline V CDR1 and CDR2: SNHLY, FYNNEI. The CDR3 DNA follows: TGTGCCAGCATCCAAGGAGCGGGGAGGCACAATGAGCAGTTCTTC. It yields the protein CASIQGAGRHNEQFF.

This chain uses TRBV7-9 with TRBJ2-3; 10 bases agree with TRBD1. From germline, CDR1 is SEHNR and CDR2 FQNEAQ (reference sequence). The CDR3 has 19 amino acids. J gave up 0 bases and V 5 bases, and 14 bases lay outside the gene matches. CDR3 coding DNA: TGTGCCAGCAGCAAAAGCCGGGACAGGGGACATATTAGCACAGATACGCAGTATTTT. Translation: CASSKSRDRGHISTDTQYF.

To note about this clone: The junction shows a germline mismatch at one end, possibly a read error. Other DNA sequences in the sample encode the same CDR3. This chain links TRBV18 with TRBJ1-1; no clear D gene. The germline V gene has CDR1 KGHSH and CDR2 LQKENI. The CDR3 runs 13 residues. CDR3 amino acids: CASSPPGNTEAFF. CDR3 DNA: TGTGCCAGCTCACCACCAGGGAACACAGAAGCTTTCTTT.

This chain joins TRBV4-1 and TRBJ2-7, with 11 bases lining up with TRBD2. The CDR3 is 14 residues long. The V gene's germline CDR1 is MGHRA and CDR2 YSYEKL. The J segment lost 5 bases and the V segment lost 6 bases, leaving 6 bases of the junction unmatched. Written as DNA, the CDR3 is TGCGCCAGCAGGTTAGCGGGAGGGCCTCACGAGCAGTACTTC. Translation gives CASRLAGGPHEQYF.

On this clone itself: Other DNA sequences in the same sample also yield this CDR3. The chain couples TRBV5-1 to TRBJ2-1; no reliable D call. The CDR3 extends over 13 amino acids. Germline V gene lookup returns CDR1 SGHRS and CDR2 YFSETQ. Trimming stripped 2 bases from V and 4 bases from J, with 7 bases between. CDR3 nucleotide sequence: TGCGCCAGCAGCTTAGGCACTTACAATGAGCAGTTCTTC. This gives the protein CASSLGTYNEQFF.